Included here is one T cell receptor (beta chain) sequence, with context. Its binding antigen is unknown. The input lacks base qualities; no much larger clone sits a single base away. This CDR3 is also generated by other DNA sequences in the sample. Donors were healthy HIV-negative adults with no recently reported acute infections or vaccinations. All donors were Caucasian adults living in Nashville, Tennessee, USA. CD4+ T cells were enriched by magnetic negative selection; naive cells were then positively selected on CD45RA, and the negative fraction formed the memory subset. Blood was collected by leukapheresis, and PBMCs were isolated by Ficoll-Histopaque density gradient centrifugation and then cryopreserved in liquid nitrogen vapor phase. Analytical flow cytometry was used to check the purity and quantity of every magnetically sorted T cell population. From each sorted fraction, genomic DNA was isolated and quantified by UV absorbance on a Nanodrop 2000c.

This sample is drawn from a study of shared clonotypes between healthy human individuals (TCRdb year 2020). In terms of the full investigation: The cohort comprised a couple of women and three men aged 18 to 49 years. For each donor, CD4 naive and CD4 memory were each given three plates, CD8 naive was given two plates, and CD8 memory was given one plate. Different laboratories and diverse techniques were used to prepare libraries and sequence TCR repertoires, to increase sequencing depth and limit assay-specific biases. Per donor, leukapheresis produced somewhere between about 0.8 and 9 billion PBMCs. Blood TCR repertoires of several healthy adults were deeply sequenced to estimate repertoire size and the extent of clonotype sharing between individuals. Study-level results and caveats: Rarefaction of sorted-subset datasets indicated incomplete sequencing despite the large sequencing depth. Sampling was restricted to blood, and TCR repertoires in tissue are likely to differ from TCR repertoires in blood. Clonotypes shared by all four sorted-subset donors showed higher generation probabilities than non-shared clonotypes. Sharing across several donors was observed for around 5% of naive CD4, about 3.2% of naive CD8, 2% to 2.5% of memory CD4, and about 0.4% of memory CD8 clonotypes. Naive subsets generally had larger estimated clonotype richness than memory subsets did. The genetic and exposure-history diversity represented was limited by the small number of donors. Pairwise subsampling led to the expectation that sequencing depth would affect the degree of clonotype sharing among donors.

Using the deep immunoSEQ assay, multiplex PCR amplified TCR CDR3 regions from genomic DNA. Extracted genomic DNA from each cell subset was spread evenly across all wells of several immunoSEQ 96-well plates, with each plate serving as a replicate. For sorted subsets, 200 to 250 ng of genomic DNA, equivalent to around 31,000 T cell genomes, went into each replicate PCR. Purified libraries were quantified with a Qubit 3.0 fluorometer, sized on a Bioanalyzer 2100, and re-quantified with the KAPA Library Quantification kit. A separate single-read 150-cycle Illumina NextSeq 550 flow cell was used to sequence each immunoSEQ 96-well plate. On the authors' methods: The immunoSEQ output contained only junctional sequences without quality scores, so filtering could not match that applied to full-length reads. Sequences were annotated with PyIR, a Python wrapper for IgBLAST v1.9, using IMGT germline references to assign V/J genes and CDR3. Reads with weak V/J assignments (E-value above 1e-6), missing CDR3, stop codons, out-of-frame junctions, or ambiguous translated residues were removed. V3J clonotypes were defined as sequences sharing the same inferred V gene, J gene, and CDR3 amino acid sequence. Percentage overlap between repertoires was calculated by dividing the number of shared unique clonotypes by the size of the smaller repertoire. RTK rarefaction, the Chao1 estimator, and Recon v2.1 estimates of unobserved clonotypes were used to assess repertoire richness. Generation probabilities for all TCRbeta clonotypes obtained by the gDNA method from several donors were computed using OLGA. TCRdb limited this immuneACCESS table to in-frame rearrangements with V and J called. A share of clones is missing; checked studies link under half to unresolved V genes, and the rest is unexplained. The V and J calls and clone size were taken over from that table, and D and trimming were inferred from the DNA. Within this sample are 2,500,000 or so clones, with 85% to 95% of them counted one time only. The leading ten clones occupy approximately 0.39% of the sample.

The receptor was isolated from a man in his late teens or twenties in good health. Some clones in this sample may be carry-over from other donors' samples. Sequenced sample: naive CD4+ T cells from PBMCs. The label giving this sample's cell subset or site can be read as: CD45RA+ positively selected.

The CDR3 protein: CASSERAASTDTQYF. The base sequence is TGTGCCAGCAGTGAGCGGGCGGCTAGCACAGATACGCAGTATTTT. The chain is encoded by TRBV2 joined to TRBJ2-3; TRBD2 might be the D gene, on 5 matching bases. Relative to germline, V is 3 bases shorter and J is 0 bases shorter, with 10 bases between their ends. From a lookup of the germline V gene, CDR1 and CDR2 are SNHLY and FYNNEI. The CDR3 runs 15 residues from the cysteine to the phenylalanine. Kept here is only the CDR3 DNA, which spans 45 bases and is read in frame from base 1.